A few counts support the clone carrying this T cell receptor (beta chain). As yet, its antigen is unknown. The record originates from a study of T cells in Graves' hyperthyroidism and ophthalmopathy. Study results and limitations: Most clonotypes that expanded in the thyroid above 0.001 also showed up in blood.

The PBMCs were taken from 10 ml of fresh peripheral blood. J gave up 8 bases and V 10 bases, and 10 bases lay outside the gene matches. The CDR3 runs to 13 residues. CDR1 and CDR2 from the germline V gene are LNHDA and SQIVND (reference sequence). RNA transcripts gave rise to amplified TCR beta CDR3 regions. The TCR CDR3 first-round RT-PCR relied on the HTBI primer set. TCRdb used MiXCR to reprocess the multiplex PCR reads, holding one entry per CDR3 protein. Of 530,000 or so distinct CDR3 sequences listed, roughly 18% are singletons. The material sequenced was blood. This TCR came from a woman aged 18-35 years with Graves' ophthalmopathy. The genes are TRBV19 and TRBJ2-2; TRBD1 agrees at 7 bases. The CDR3 reads CATRTGPSGELFF. The DNA of the CDR3 is TGTGCCACGAGGACAGGACCTTCGGGGGAGCTGTTTTTT.